This entry features one T cell receptor beta chain sequence. There is no known antigen for this receptor. Per-nucleotide qualities are absent, and no much larger clonotype sits a single base away. This specimen comes from a study of CD8+ T cells in alopecia areata (dated by TCRdb to about 2018). About the study as a whole: To study T cell clonal expansion in alopecia areata, the researchers applied high-throughput TCRbeta sequencing to both the C3H/HeJ mouse model and human patients. Human TCRbeta sequencing covered scalp tissue and sorted CD4+ and CD8+ peripheral blood T cells from patchy and totalis/universalis alopecia areata patients and healthy controls. Scalp clonality was compared across normal scalp (n=4), patchy alopecia areata scalp (n=8), and alopecia totalis/universalis scalp (n=8). RNA was extracted with the PAXgene miRNA kit for fixed scalp, the miRNeasy kit for PBMCs, and the RNeasy kit for mouse skin. TCRbeta CDR3 regions were amplified by immunoSEQ multiplex PCR using 35 Vbeta forward and 13 Jbeta reverse primers. The study at large found these results: Resident alphabeta T cells in normal human skin are also sequenced, complicating scalp TCR repertoire analysis, unlike mouse skin dominated by gammadelta T cells. Lesional scalp, especially in alopecia totalis/universalis, showed higher clonality and more expanded CD8+ clones than normal scalp, suggesting antigenic drive. Shared TCR sequences between patients were less evident than in mice, which may be partly attributable to HLA diversity in the patient population.

CDR1 and CDR2 are drawn from the germline V gene: MNHEY, SVGAGI. From the cysteine through the phenylalanine, the CDR3 covers 13 amino acids. The sequence is cut down to CDR3 DNA, 39 bases in frame from base 1. The junction carries 9 bases between V and J, which are trimmed by 7 bases and 2 bases respectively. Libraries were made using the immunoSEQ multiplex PCR assay. For TCR sequencing, RNA was extracted from every sample and reverse transcribed into cDNA to serve as template. First-strand cDNA was synthesized with SuperScript III using a 2:1 mix of oligo-dT and random hexamers. Amplification bias was assessed with a synthetic immune receptor repertoire, and residual bias was removed computationally. The original pipeline was this. After raw reads were preprocessed to remove errors, the CDR3 was defined following IMGT conventions as running from the conserved cysteine to phenylalanine. Clonality was calculated as 1 minus Shannon entropy normalized by log2 of the number of productive unique TCRs. Scalp TCRbeta sequences were cross-referenced with sorted blood CD4 and CD8 repertoires so that the CD4 or CD8 identity of scalp clones could be inferred. TCRdb stores this immuneACCESS table with in-frame sequences only. Part of the clones is absent; in the studies checked, under half of the shortfall reflects unresolved V genes, and no reason is known for the rest. The V and J calls and clone size come from that table; D and trimming were worked out from the DNA. The sample profile shows 150,000 or so clones; 55% of them were found once. The ten largest clones represent approximately 4.3% of the sample.

After PBMCs were isolated by density centrifugation and stained for CD3, CD4 and CD8, a FACSAria was used to sort CD4+ and CD8+ T cells. Scalp biopsies and blood samples were provided by unaffected controls. The source material was CD4+ T cells sorted from blood. The TCR was taken from a human donor in good health. The chain couples TRBV6-5 to TRBJ1-5; the D gene cannot be named for sure. The CDR3 in this case is CASTAGGNQPQHF. Read as DNA, the sequence is TGTGCCAGCACCGCCGGCGGCAATCAGCCCCAGCATTTT.